The 14 T cell receptor beta chains below all came from one sample that was sequenced in a study of blood T cells in healthy people across ages. It was with a sample-barcoded 5' primer and a J-beta primer mix that a second PCR of roughly 7 to 11 cycles was run. TCRdb re-analysed the 5' RACE reads in MiXCR, keeping a single row per CDR3 protein. The sample records fewer than 2,000,000 distinct CDR3 sequences, about two fifths being singletons. Sequencing input: blood. The receptor set was obtained from a human donor in good health.

This sequence joins TRBV7-3 and TRBJ2-3, with 8 positions matching TRBD2. The CDR3 spans 16 residues. With V trimmed by 5 bases and J by 2 bases, 9 bases remained unmatched. The V gene's germline CDR1 is SGHTA and CDR2 FQGTGA. The CDR3 nucleotides read TGTGCCAGCAGCCTGGGACTAGTGGGGTTCACAGATACGCAGTATTTT. Amino acid sequence: CASSLGLVGFTDTQYF.

Only a few counts were recorded for this clonotype. V is TRBV6-6 and J is TRBJ1-4; D is uncertain. Germline CDR1 reads MNHNY; CDR2 reads SVGAGI (reference sequence). V gave up 2 bases and J gave up 6 bases, with 7 bases separating them. The CDR3 totals 13 residues. The CDR3 coding sequence is TGTGCCAGCAGTTACGTCGCGGATGAAAAACTGTTTTTT. Encoded protein: CASSYVADEKLFF.

The chain combines TRBV5-5 with TRBJ1-1; D may be TRBD1 (5 bases). Between the trimmed V and J ends, which lost 3 bases and 0 bases, there was a span of 9 bases. Germline V gives CDR1 SGHKS, CDR2 YYEKEE (reference sequence). CDR3 length: 14 residues. The CDR3 DNA reads as TGTGCCAGCAGCTGGTCGACAGTGAACACTGAAGCTTTCTTT. Protein: CASSWSTVNTEAFF.

This clonotype was seen a handful of times. This chain uses TRBV29-1 with TRBJ2-7; no reliable D call. Germline values: CDR1 SQVTM, CDR2 ANQGSEA. Trimming stripped 0 bases from V and 1 base from J, with 7 bases between. This CDR3 spans 13 amino acids. The CDR3, as DNA: TGCAGCGTTGAAGAAGACAAGTCCTACGAGCAGTACTTC. Its protein product is CSVEEDKSYEQYF.

This chain joins TRBV20-1 and TRBJ1-5; D ambiguous. V lost 3 bases to trimming and J lost 2 bases, with 8 bases between them. The CDR3 totals 13 residues. Germline V gene lookup returns CDR1 DFQATT and CDR2 SNEGSKA (reference sequence). The DNA for the CDR3 is TGCAGTGCTAGCCTAACGGGCAATCAGCCCCAGCATTTT. Translated: CSASLTGNQPQHF.

The chain uses TRBV5-1 and TRBJ2-6; no firm D call. V was cut by 4 bases and J by 1 base, with 6 bases left in between. Germline CDR1 reads SGHRS; CDR2 reads YFSETQ. CDR3 size: 14 residues. The CDR3 loop is CASSIVSGANVLTF. As DNA, the CDR3 is TGCGCCAGCAGCATAGTGTCTGGGGCCAACGTCCTGACTTTC. The full variable domain, its missing parts supplied by reference TRBV5-1 and TRBJ2-6, is KAGVTQTPRYLIKTRGQQVTLSCSPISGHRSVSWYQQTPGQGLQFLFEYFSETQRNKGNFPGRFSGRQFSNSRSEMNVSTLELGDSALYLCASSIVSGANVLTFGAGSRLTVL.

This chain joins TRBV28 and TRBJ1-1; perhaps TRBD1 as D (6 bases). Trimming left V 6 bases short and J 6 bases short, with 11 bases between. CDR3 length: 12 residues. Germline CDR1 and CDR2: MDHEN and SYDVKM. The CDR3 DNA sequence: TGTGCCAGCAGCCGTCACAGGGCTGAAGCTTTCTTT. Translation gives CASSRHRAEAFF.

This chain connects TRBV5-1 to TRBJ2-7; 11 bases match TRBD1. Germline V gene lookup returns CDR1 SGHRS and CDR2 YFSETQ. After removal of 4 bases from V and 0 bases from J, the junction contained 3 bases not matched to a gene. The CDR3 consists of 15 residues. CDR3: CASSGGQGDSYEQYF. The CDR3 DNA sequence: TGCGCCAGCAGCGGGGGACAGGGGGACTCCTACGAGCAGTACTTC.

This clonotype was counted a few times. The rearrangement joins TRBV4-3 to TRBJ2-5; 9 bases align to TRBD1. V lost 0 bases, J lost 2 bases, and 1 base stayed unmatched. The CDR3 contains 15 residues. Germline CDR1 reads LGHNA; CDR2 reads YSLEER. CDR3 sequence (DNA): TGCGCCAGCAGCCAAGATGGGACAGGGCAAGAGACCCAGTACTTC. It codes for CASSQDGTGQETQYF.

This clonotype was picked up a small number of times. This chain joins TRBV28 and TRBJ2-7, with 7 bases identical to TRBD1. The V gene end was trimmed by 8 bases and the J gene end by 1 base; junction bases not matched to a gene: 2. Germline V gene lookup returns CDR1 MDHEN and CDR2 SYDVKM. The CDR3 contains 12 residues. The CDR3 loop reads CASGQESYEQYF. CDR3 nucleotides: TGTGCCAGCGGACAGGAATCCTACGAGCAGTACTTC.

The chain combines TRBV28 with TRBJ1-1; 7 nucleotides align to TRBD1. V was pared by 6 bases and J by 10 bases, with 8 bases of the junction left unmatched. There are 12 residues in the CDR3. Germline V gene data show CDR1 as MDHEN and CDR2 as SYDVKM. CDR3 sequence (DNA): TGTGCCAGCAGCCTTAGGGGGCCGGGAGCTTTCTTT. Amino acids: CASSLRGPGAFF. Variable domain in full (rest from reference TRBV28 and TRBJ1-1): DVKVTQSSRYLVKRTGEKVFLECVQDMDHENMFWYRQDPGLGLRLIYFSYDVKMKEKGDIPEGYSVSREKKERFSLILESASTNQTSMYLCASSLRGPGAFFGQGTRLTVV.

The chain links TRBV12-3 or TRBV12-4 to TRBJ1-4; D not certain. The length of the CDR3 is 13 residues. Trimming left V 3 bases short and J 8 bases short, with 10 bases between. CDR3 nucleotides: TGTGCCAGCAGTTTTGAGACTCAGGAAAAACTGTTTTTT. Amino acid sequence: CASSFETQEKLFF.

This clonotype was observed a few times. The chain combines TRBV7-6 with TRBJ2-7; TRBD1 is a possible D gene (6 bases). This CDR3 region has 16 residues. CDR1 SGHVS and CDR2 FNYEAQ come from the germline V gene. Trimming removed 4 bases at V and 4 bases at J, with 20 bases between. The CDR3 DNA follows: TGTGCCAGCAGCTCGCCGATGACCACAGGGCCATACGAGCAGTACTTC. Amino acids: CASSSPMTTGPYEQYF.

For this clonotype: The junction differs from germline at one of its ends, possibly a read error. V is TRBV12-3 or TRBV12-4 and J is TRBJ2-3; D is unclear. The CDR3 consists of 13 residues. CDR3 DNA sequence: TGTACCAGCAGTCCCTATAGTCAAGATACGCAGTATTTT. Translating it yields CTSSPYSQDTQYF.